Shown below are 16 T cell receptor beta chains from a single sample sequenced in a study of CD8+ T cells in alopecia areata. Isolated RNA was reverse transcribed into cDNA used as the sequencing template. TCRdb's copy holds only in-frame clones and misses some; the assay was immunoSEQ multiplex PCR. The table lists over 80,000 clones, roughly 46% of them singletons, with roughly 18% in the top ten. As to treatment: oral pan-JAK inhibitor, 5-10 mg twice daily. Sequencing used CD8+ T cells sorted from blood, obtained at week 24, from a patient treated with tofacitinib. The receptors shown here come from a human donor with alopecia areata.

The chain couples TRBV11-2 to TRBJ2-7; 8 nucleotides line up with TRBD2. The trim removed 5 bases at V and 6 bases at J, leaving 9 bases unmatched. CDR1 and CDR2 from the germline V gene are SGHAT and FQNNGV. This CDR3 is 14 amino acids long. CDR3 sequence reads: CASSHPAGGGEQYF. The CDR3 region has the DNA TGTGCCAGCAGCCACCCGGCGGGGGGTGGCGAGCAGTACTTC.

The V gene is TRBV7-8, the J gene TRBJ2-7; TRBD2 is a possible D gene (5 bases). CDR1 is SGHVS, CDR2 FQNEAQ, per germline. The CDR3 loop spans 15 amino acids. V dropped 4 bases and J dropped 0 bases, with 13 bases sitting between them. The CDR3 is CASSSTRTDSYEQYF. CDR3 DNA sequence: TGTGCCAGCAGCTCGACCCGGACTGACTCCTACGAGCAGTACTTC.

V gene TRBV15 combines with J gene TRBJ2-2; D is unclear. The V gene's germline CDR1 is LNHNV and CDR2 YYDKDF (reference sequence). V was cut by 0 bases and J by 4 bases, with 6 bases left in between. This CDR3 is 14 amino acids long. CDR3 sequence reads: CATSRDHPTGELFF. The CDR3 region has the DNA TGTGCCACCAGCAGAGATCACCCCACCGGGGAGCTGTTTTTT. The variable domain in full, completed from reference TRBV15 and TRBJ2-2, reads DAMVIQNPRYQVTQFGKPVTLSCSQTLNHNVMYWYQQKSSQAPKLLFHYYDKDFNNEADTPDNFQSRRPNTSFCFLDIRSPGLGDTAMYLCATSRDHPTGELFFGEGSRLTVL.

Of note for this clone: Relative to the germline gene, one junction end is altered; a read error may explain this. The chain has TRBV4-1 and TRBJ2-7, with 8 bases that match TRBD1. Germline V gene lookup returns CDR1 MGHRA and CDR2 YSYEKL. CDR3 length: 13 residues. The CDR3 is CASSQEGSGGGNF. In nucleotides, the CDR3 is TGCGCCAGCAGCCAAGAAGGGTCAGGGGGCGGCAACTTC.

This clone was seen at least ten times. The chain joins TRBV7-9 to TRBJ2-7; D call uncertain. The V gene lost 4 bases and the J gene lost 3 bases, with 10 bases spanning the gap. The CDR3 consists of 13 residues. Germline loops: CDR1 SEHNR, CDR2 FQNEAQ (reference sequence). CDR3 sequence (DNA): TGTGCCAGCAGCTCCTATGACCACTACGAGCAGTACTTC. Translation: CASSSYDHYEQYF.

V usage is TRBV29-1 and J usage is TRBJ2-1; D remains unclear. Trimming took 3 bases from V and 3 from J, leaving 12 bases between them. The CDR3 spans 14 residues. Per the germline V gene, CDR1 is SQVTM and CDR2 is ANQGSEA. The CDR3: CSVESRSNYNEQFF. In nucleotides, the CDR3 is TGCAGCGTTGAGTCTCGGTCTAACTACAATGAGCAGTTCTTC.

As regards this clone: The junction does not match germline at one end; this may be a read error. The CDR3 DNA reads TGTGCCAGCAGCCTCTTCGGGACTTACAGTGAGCAGTTCTTC. This encodes CASSLFGTYSEQFF. The chain couples TRBV6-5 to TRBJ2-1; TRBD2 is a possible D gene (6 bases). Per germline, CDR1 MNHEY and CDR2 SVGAGI. This CDR3 comprises 14 residues.

CDR3: CASSHATGQNYGYTF. CDR3 coding DNA: TGCGCCAGCAGCCATGCGACAGGGCAAAACTATGGCTACACCTTC. The chain couples TRBV4-1 to TRBJ1-2, with 7 bases aligning to TRBD1. The CDR3 is made up of 15 amino acids. Germline V gene lookup returns CDR1 MGHRA and CDR2 YSYEKL. Trimming took 3 bases from V and 2 from J; bases not matched to a gene: 6.

This clone was seen a few times. The rearrangement joins TRBV25-1 to TRBJ2-4, with a possible D match to TRBD2 (6 bases). This CDR3 is built from 12 residues. The V end was cut by 4 bases, the J end by 10 bases, with 11 bases between. Germline CDR1 MGHDK, CDR2 SYGVNS. Written as DNA, the CDR3 is TGTGCCAGCAGTGCCGGTGGGGGGATTCAGTACTTC. It codes for CASSAGGGIQYF.

This rearrangement joins TRBV6-5 to TRBJ2-7; TRBD1 is a possible D gene (6 bases). Germline CDR1 reads MNHEY; CDR2 reads SVGAGI. Trimming stripped 6 bases from V and 1 base from J, with 7 bases between. This CDR3 region has 12 residues. The CDR3 sequence: CASRDRSYEQYF. The CDR3 coding sequence is TGTGCCAGCAGGGACAGATCCTACGAGCAGTACTTC.

The chain has TRBV27 and TRBJ2-7; 7 nucleotides agree with TRBD1. Trimming cost V 4 bases and J 5 bases; bases outside gene matches: 2. Germline CDR1 MNHEY, CDR2 SMNVEV (reference sequence). This CDR3 has 12 amino acids. The CDR3 bases are TGTGCCAGCAGTTCGACAGGGAACGAGCAGTACTTC. Translating gives CASSSTGNEQYF.

The genes are TRBV19 and TRBJ1-5; D not certain. The CDR3 is 15 amino acids. CDR1 is LNHDA and CDR2 is SQIVND in the germline V gene (reference sequence). V lost 4 bases and J 1 base, leaving 11 bases between the germline ends. CDR3 protein: CASSKYQSSNQPQHF. The CDR3 region has the DNA TGTGCCAGTAGTAAGTACCAGTCGAGCAATCAGCCCCAGCATTTT.

About this clone itself: Other DNA sequences in this specimen translate into the identical CDR3. The V gene is TRBV20-1, the J gene TRBJ1-2; the D is unclear. This CDR3 comprises 10 residues. Germline V gene lookup returns CDR1 DFQATT and CDR2 SNEGSKA (reference sequence). Trimming took off 4 bases at V and 0 bases at J, with 0 bases between the two ends. The CDR3 DNA reads TGCAGTGCTACTAACTATGGCTACACCTTC. Protein product: CSATNYGYTF.

The CDR3 reads CASRGATSWAGELFF. Here the CDR3 DNA reads TGTGCCAGCAGGGGTGCGACTAGCTGGGCCGGGGAGCTGTTTTTT. The gene calls are TRBV28 and TRBJ2-2, with TRBD2 matching 7 bases. The CDR3 loop spans 15 amino acids. Germline CDR1 is MDHEN and CDR2 is SYDVKM. V lost 6 bases and J lost 6; bases outside the gene matches: 10. The full variable domain, completed using reference TRBV28 and TRBJ2-2, is DVKVTQSSRYLVKRTGEKVFLECVQDMDHENMFWYRQDPGLGLRLIYFSYDVKMKEKGDIPEGYSVSREKKERFSLILESASTNQTSMYLCASRGATSWAGELFFGEGSRLTVL.

This clone was detected only a few times. V and J are TRBV7-2 and TRBJ2-5; D unresolved. The CDR3 totals 14 residues. Germline V gives CDR1 SGHTA, CDR2 FQGNSA. With 5 bases removed from V and 8 bases from J, the gap between germline ends came to 18 bases. CDR3 amino acids: CASSDRWPEDTQYF. CDR3 DNA: TGTGCCAGCAGCGATCGGTGGCCTGAGGACACCCAGTACTTC.

This clone was detected a few times. The V call is TRBV23-1, the J call TRBJ2-3; D is perhaps TRBD1 or TRBD2 (5 bases each). TRBV23-1 is known as an ORF, though its function is uncertain. The CDR3 loop spans 16 amino acids. Trimming pared 6 bases from V and 0 bases from J, leaving 16 bases between. The CDR3 sequence is CASRLEWDQSTDTQYF. Written as DNA, the CDR3 is TGCGCCAGCAGACTGGAGTGGGACCAGAGCACAGATACGCAGTATTTT.